The 25 T cell receptor beta chains below come from one sample, sequenced in a study of shared clonotypes between healthy human individuals. Profiling relied on immunoSEQ multiplex PCR, and the TCRdb table lists in-frame clones only, not all of them. The sample has about 2.2 million clones; around 95% are singletons. The naive CD8 fraction comprised CD45RO-negative cells positively selected for CCR7 and excluded terminally differentiated effector memory CD45RA+ cells. The source material was naive CD8+ T cells from PBMCs. Receptors originate from a man between 18 and 35 years old in good health. Some clones in this sample may be carry-over from other donors' samples.

The chain carries TRBV19 and TRBJ2-1; TRBD1 aligns across 8 bases. CDR1 is LNHDA, CDR2 SQIVND, per germline (reference sequence). The ends lost 7 bases at V and 7 bases at J; junction bases unmatched: 18. This CDR3 has 17 residues. The CDR3 here is CASNPSRGQGARNEQFF. The CDR3 nucleotides are TGTGCCAGTAACCCTTCCCGGGGGCAGGGGGCTAGGAATGAGCAGTTCTTC. The whole variable domain, remainder taken from reference TRBV19 and TRBJ2-1, is DGGITQSPKYLFRKEGQNVTLSCEQNLNHDAMYWYRQDPGQGLRLIYYSQIVNDFQKGDIAEGYSVSREKKESFPLTVTSAQKNPTAFYLCASNPSRGQGARNEQFFGPGTRLTVL.

V gene TRBV28 combines with J gene TRBJ2-1; D perhaps matches TRBD2 (6 bases). Trimming stripped 7 bases from V and 0 bases from J, with 25 bases between. This CDR3 region has 19 residues. Germline CDR1 MDHEN, CDR2 SYDVKM. This CDR3 is CASTPRGLLHRASYNEQFF. In DNA form, the CDR3 reads TGTGCCAGCACCCCCCGGGGACTCCTCCACCGAGCCTCCTACAATGAGCAGTTCTTC.

The V gene is TRBV11-1, the J gene TRBJ2-2; a possible D gene is TRBD2 (6 bases). The CDR3 contains 17 residues. Germline assignment: CDR1 SGHAT and CDR2 FQDESV (reference sequence). V gave up 0 bases and J gave up 0 bases, with 11 bases separating them. DNA for the CDR3: TGTGCCAGCAGCTTAGCTCGAGGGACTCCGAACACCGGGGAGCTGTTTTTT. Translation gives CASSLARGTPNTGELFF.

This clone has just one count. The chain recombines TRBV7-3 with TRBJ2-1; 9 bases fit TRBD2. Looked up from germline, CDR1 is SGHTA and CDR2 is FQGTGA. J gave up 0 bases and V 2 bases, and 2 bases lay outside the gene matches. The CDR3 has 16 amino acids. CDR3 protein: CASSLSSGASYNEQFF. CDR3 sequence (DNA): TGTGCCAGCAGCTTATCTAGCGGGGCCTCCTACAATGAGCAGTTCTTC.

The J gene is TRBJ2-3, the V gene TRBV28, with D unclear. Trimming cost V 3 bases and J 4 bases, with 17 bases left between them. The germline CDR1 and CDR2 sequences are MDHEN and SYDVKM. This CDR3 comprises 16 residues. CDR3 amino acids: CASSFQEKEWADTQYF. The CDR3 bases are TGTGCCAGCAGTTTCCAGGAGAAGGAATGGGCAGATACGCAGTATTTT.

The chain is built from TRBV5-1 and TRBJ2-1; TRBD2 matches 9 bases. V shed 3 bases, J shed 9 bases, and the junction held 10 bases outside the gene matches. In germline, CDR1 is SGHRS, CDR2 YFSETQ. This CDR3 comprises 15 residues. The chain's CDR3 is CASSSLAGLDSEQFF. For the CDR3, the DNA is TGCGCCAGCAGCTCCCTAGCGGGATTGGATTCTGAGCAGTTCTTC.

The rearrangement uses TRBV5-1 and TRBJ2-7; 9 bases match TRBD1. The V segment lost 0 bases and the J segment 3 bases; nucleotides outside the gene matches: 4. Germline V gene data show CDR1 as SGHRS and CDR2 as YFSETQ. CDR3 length: 15 residues. The CDR3 DNA is TGCGCCAGCAGCTTGGTACAGGGGGCTTACTACGAGCAGTACTTC. It specifies CASSLVQGAYYEQYF.

This sequence joins TRBV5-6 and TRBJ2-7; possibly TRBD2 for D (6 bases). The CDR3 is 11 residues long. Germline V gene lookup returns CDR1 SGHDT and CDR2 YYEEEE. The V and J ends lost 3 bases and 10 bases respectively, with 11 bases between them. CDR3 sequence: CASSWGEEQYF. In nucleotides, the CDR3 is TGTGCCAGCAGCTGGGGGGAGGAACAGTACTTC.

The chain links TRBV5-1 to TRBJ2-5; no clear D gene. Trimming left V 0 bases short and J 4 bases short, with 16 bases between. Germline V lookup: CDR1 SGHRS, CDR2 YFSETQ. This CDR3 is 16 amino acids long. The CDR3 sequence: CASSLEGSLRGETQYF. The CDR3 nucleotides are TGCGCCAGCAGCTTGGAGGGATCCCTAAGAGGAGAGACCCAGTACTTC.

The CDR3 sequence: CASRPHPRQPQHF. The CDR3 coding sequence is TGTGCCAGTAGACCCCATCCCCGACAGCCCCAGCATTTT. V is TRBV19 and J is TRBJ1-5; no reliable D call. Trimming removed 6 bases from V and 7 bases from J, with 13 bases in between. From germline, CDR1 is LNHDA and CDR2 SQIVND (reference sequence). The CDR3 runs 13 residues. The full variable domain, in which reference TRBV19 and TRBJ1-5 provide the parts outside the CDR3, is DGGITQSPKYLFRKEGQNVTLSCEQNLNHDAMYWYRQDPGQGLRLIYYSQIVNDFQKGDIAEGYSVSREKKESFPLTVTSAQKNPTAFYLCASRPHPRQPQHFGDGTRLSIL.

This rearrangement joins TRBV5-4 to TRBJ1-2, with 7 bases fitting TRBD1. There are 14 residues in the CDR3. CDR1 and CDR2 from the germline V gene are SGHNT and YYREEE (reference sequence). J was trimmed by 2 bases and V by 2 bases; bases with no gene match: 3. CDR3 sequence (DNA): TGTGCCAGCAGCTTACAGGGGACCAACTATGGCTACACCTTC. Translation: CASSLQGTNYGYTF.

V and J are TRBV6-5 and TRBJ2-7; D remains ambiguous. The CDR3 spans 15 residues. CDR1 and CDR2 (germline): MNHEY, SVGAGI. The germline V and J ends were trimmed by 0 bases and 4 bases, with 13 bases remaining between them. As DNA, the CDR3 is TGTGCCAGCAGTTACTCGATGGGTCAGATTTACGAGCAGTACTTC. It encodes CASSYSMGQIYEQYF.

The V call is TRBV6-6, the J call TRBJ2-3; perhaps TRBD2 as D (6 bases). CDR1 and CDR2 from the germline V gene are MNHNY and SVGAGI (reference sequence). Trimming took 4 bases from V and 1 from J, leaving 15 bases between them. The CDR3 has 16 amino acids. The CDR3 loop is CASSLYKRVGTDTQYF. In nucleotides, the CDR3 is TGTGCCAGCAGTTTGTATAAGCGGGTCGGCACAGATACGCAGTATTTT.

This clone came up once. The chain couples TRBV7-6 to TRBJ2-7, with 7 bases fitting TRBD2. Germline V gene lookup returns CDR1 SGHVS and CDR2 FNYEAQ. CDR3 size: 15 residues. The V segment lost 6 bases and the J segment 5 bases; nucleotides outside the gene matches: 13. CDR3 DNA sequence: TGTGCCAGCAGTGCCAGACTAAGCAGCGGGGACGAGCAGTACTTC. Protein product: CASSARLSSGDEQYF.

A remark on this clone: This CDR3 is also generated by other DNA sequences in the sample. V gene TRBV5-4 combines with J gene TRBJ2-7; D may be TRBD2 (5 bases). The ends were cut back, 0 bases at V and 3 bases at J, with 10 bases in the middle. The CDR3 consists of 14 residues. The germline CDR1 and CDR2 sequences are SGHNT and YYREEE (reference sequence). CDR3 in DNA: TGTGCCAGCAGCTTGGCTGCGGGTGTCTACGAGCAGTACTTC. Amino acid sequence: CASSLAAGVYEQYF.

This clone has just a few counts. The identical CDR3 is also encoded by other nucleotide sequences in the sample. V usage is TRBV7-9 and J usage is TRBJ1-1; maybe TRBD1 (6 bases). Deletions cut 6 bases from V and 1 base from J, with 12 bases between. This CDR3 spans 14 amino acids. In germline, CDR1 is SEHNR, CDR2 FQNEAQ (reference sequence). CDR3 nucleotide sequence: TGTGCCAGCAGTTACAGGGAAGGGAACACTGAAGCTTTCTTT. Its protein product is CASSYREGNTEAFF.

The rearrangement links TRBV19 to TRBJ2-1, with TRBD2 matching over 11 bases. The CDR3 has 14 amino acids. V dropped 5 bases and J dropped 7; count of bases not matched to a gene: 4. From germline, CDR1 is LNHDA and CDR2 SQIVND (reference sequence). The CDR3 sequence is CASSVLAGVNEQFF. The CDR3 DNA is TGTGCCAGTAGTGTACTAGCGGGAGTGAATGAGCAGTTCTTC.

The sample holds one count of this clone. This chain connects TRBV5-4 to TRBJ1-3; D call uncertain. The CDR3 loop spans 16 amino acids. Germline-derived CDR1 and CDR2 are SGHNT and YYREEE (reference sequence). Trimming removed 0 bases from V and 4 bases from J, with 14 bases in between. The CDR3, as DNA: TGTGCCAGCAGCTTGGATGCGGGCTTCTCGGGAAACACCATATATTTT. Its translation: CASSLDAGFSGNTIYF. Full variable domain (missing parts from reference TRBV5-4 and TRBJ1-3): ETGVTQSPTHLIKTRGQQVTLRCSSQSGHNTVSWYQQALGQGPQFIFQYYREEENGRGNFPPRFSGLQFPNYSSELNVNALELDDSALYLCASSLDAGFSGNTIYFGEGSWLTVV.

This chain joins TRBV6-6 and TRBJ1-4, with a weak D call TRBD1 (6 bases). V lost 3 bases to trimming and J lost 5 bases, with 13 bases between them. Germline CDR1 and CDR2: MNHNY and SVGAGI (reference sequence). This CDR3 comprises 15 residues. The CDR3 loop reads CASSYRQEMNEKLFF. CDR3 in DNA: TGTGCCAGCAGTTATCGACAGGAGATGAATGAAAAACTGTTTTTT.

In its sample, this clone was seen a few times. The chain links TRBV2 to TRBJ1-2; D is uncertain. In germline, CDR1 is SNHLY, CDR2 FYNNEI. V dropped 2 bases and J dropped 1 base, with 8 bases sitting between them. This CDR3 is 14 amino acids long. CDR3 protein: CASSESMNNYGYTF. The CDR3 nucleotides read TGTGCCAGCAGTGAAAGTATGAATAACTATGGCTACACCTTC.

This rearrangement joins TRBV27 to TRBJ2-7, with TRBD2 matching 10 bases. Germline V gives CDR1 MNHEY, CDR2 SMNVEV (reference sequence). V dropped 6 bases and J dropped 6; count of bases not matched to a gene: 14. The CDR3 has 16 residues. CDR3 protein: CASRESSGSLFTEQYF. The CDR3 DNA reads as TGTGCCAGCAGGGAATCTAGCGGGAGCCTTTTTACCGAGCAGTACTTC.

The chain recombines TRBV27 with TRBJ2-7; 8 bases map to TRBD1. This CDR3 is 14 amino acids long. The V gene end was trimmed by 3 bases and the J gene end by 2 bases; junction bases not matched to a gene: 3. CDR1 is MNHEY and CDR2 is SMNVEV in the germline V gene (reference sequence). The CDR3 is CASSLMTGAYEQYF. The CDR3 coding sequence is TGTGCCAGCAGTTTGATGACAGGGGCCTACGAGCAGTACTTC.

This clone came up once. The chain employs TRBV28 and TRBJ2-4, with 8 bases aligning to TRBD1. With 3 bases clipped from V and 5 bases from J, the junction kept 9 bases outside the gene matches. Germline CDR1 MDHEN, CDR2 SYDVKM. The CDR3 has 16 residues. CDR3 sequence (DNA): TGTGCCAGCAGTTTGTTCGGAGGACAGGGCCAAAACATTCAGTACTTC. Its protein product is CASSLFGGQGQNIQYF. Based on the CDR3 plus reference TRBV28 and TRBJ2-4, the full variable domain is DVKVTQSSRYLVKRTGEKVFLECVQDMDHENMFWYRQDPGLGLRLIYFSYDVKMKEKGDIPEGYSVSREKKERFSLILESASTNQTSMYLCASSLFGGQGQNIQYFGAGTRLSVL.

This chain uses TRBV9 with TRBJ1-2; the match to TRBD1 covers 9 bases. Losses at the gene ends were 0 bases for V and 4 bases for J; bases not matched to a gene: 7. CDR1 SGDLS and CDR2 YYNGEE come from the germline V gene. This CDR3 contains 16 residues. CDR3 DNA sequence: TGTGCCAGCAGCGTAGCCGGACAGGGGATGGCCTATGGCTACACCTTC. This codes for CASSVAGQGMAYGYTF. Together with reference TRBV9 and TRBJ1-2, the CDR3 gives the full variable domain: DSGVTQTPKHLITATGQRVTLRCSPRSGDLSVYWYQQSLDQGLQFLIQYYNGEERAKGNILERFSAQQFPDLHSELNLSSLELGDSALYFCASSVAGQGMAYGYTFGSGTRLTVV.

This clone has just one count. The rearrangement links TRBV6-1 to TRBJ1-2; the D is unclear. This CDR3 is 14 amino acids long. V was pared by 8 bases and J by 8 bases, with 21 bases between. Germline CDR1 reads MNHNS; CDR2 reads SASEGT. The CDR3 DNA sequence: TGTGCCAGCGGGGAAATACACCCCTCGGGGGGCTACACCTTC. It encodes CASGEIHPSGGYTF.